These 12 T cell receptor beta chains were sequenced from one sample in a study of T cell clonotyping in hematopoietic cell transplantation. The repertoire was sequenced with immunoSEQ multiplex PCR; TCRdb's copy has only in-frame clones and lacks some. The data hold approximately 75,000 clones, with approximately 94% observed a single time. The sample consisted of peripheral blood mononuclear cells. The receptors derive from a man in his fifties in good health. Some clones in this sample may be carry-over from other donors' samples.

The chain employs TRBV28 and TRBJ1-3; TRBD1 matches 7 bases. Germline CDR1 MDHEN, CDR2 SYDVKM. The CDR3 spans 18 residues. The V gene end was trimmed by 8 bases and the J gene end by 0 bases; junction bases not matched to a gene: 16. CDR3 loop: CASGSDRDRVLSGNTIYF. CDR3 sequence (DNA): TGTGCCAGCGGGTCCGACAGGGATCGTGTCCTCTCTGGAAACACCATATATTTT.

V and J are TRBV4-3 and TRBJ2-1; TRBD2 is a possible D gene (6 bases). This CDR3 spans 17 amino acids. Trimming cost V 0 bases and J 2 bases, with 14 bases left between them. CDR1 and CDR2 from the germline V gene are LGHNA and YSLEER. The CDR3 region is CASSQDLGGRAYNEQFF. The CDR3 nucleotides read TGCGCCAGCAGCCAAGATCTCGGGGGACGAGCCTACAATGAGCAGTTCTTC.

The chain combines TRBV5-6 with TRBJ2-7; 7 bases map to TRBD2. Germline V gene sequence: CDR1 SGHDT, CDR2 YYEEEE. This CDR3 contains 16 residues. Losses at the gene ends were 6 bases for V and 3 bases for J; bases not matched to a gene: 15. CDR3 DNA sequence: TGTGCCAGCACGGGGGGAGCGGGGAGGGCCCTCTACGAGCAGTACTTC. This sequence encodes CASTGGAGRALYEQYF.

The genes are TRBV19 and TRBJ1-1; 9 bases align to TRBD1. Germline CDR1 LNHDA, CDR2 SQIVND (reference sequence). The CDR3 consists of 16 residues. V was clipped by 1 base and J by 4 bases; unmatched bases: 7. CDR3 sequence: CASSIVGTTGGTEAFF. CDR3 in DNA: TGTGCCAGTAGTATAGTAGGGACGACAGGGGGCACTGAAGCTTTCTTT. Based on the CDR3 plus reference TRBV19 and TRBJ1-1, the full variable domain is DGGITQSPKYLFRKEGQNVTLSCEQNLNHDAMYWYRQDPGQGLRLIYYSQIVNDFQKGDIAEGYSVSREKKESFPLTVTSAQKNPTAFYLCASSIVGTTGGTEAFFGQGTRLTVV.

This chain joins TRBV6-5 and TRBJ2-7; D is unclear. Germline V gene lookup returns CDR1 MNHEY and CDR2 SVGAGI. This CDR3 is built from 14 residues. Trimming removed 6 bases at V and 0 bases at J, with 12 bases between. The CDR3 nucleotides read TGTGCCAGCAGCCCCTCTCCCAGCTCCTACGAGCAGTACTTC. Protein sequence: CASSPSPSSYEQYF.

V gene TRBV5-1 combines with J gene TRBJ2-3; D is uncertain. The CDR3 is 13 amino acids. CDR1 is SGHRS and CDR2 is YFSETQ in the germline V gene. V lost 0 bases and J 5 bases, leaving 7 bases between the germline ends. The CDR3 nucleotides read TGCGCCAGCAGCTTGGATCCCAGAGATACGCAGTATTTT. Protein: CASSLDPRDTQYF.

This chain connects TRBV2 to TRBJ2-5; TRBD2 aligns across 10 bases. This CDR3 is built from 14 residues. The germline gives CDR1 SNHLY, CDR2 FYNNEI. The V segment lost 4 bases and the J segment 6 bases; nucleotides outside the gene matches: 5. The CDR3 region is CASSASGGAKTQYF. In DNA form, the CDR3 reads TGTGCCAGCAGTGCCAGCGGGGGGGCAAAGACCCAGTACTTC.

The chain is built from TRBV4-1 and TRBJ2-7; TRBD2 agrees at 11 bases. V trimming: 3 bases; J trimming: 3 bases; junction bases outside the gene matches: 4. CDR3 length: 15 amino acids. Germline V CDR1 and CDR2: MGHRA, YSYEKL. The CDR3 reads CASSQKTSGIYEQYF. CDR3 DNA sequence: TGCGCCAGCAGCCAGAAGACTAGCGGGATCTACGAGCAGTACTTC.

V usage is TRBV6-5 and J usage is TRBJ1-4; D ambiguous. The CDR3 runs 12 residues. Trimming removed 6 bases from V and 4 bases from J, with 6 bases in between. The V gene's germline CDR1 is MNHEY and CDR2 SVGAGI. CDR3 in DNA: TGTGCCAGCAGCCCCGATAATGAAAAACTGTTTTTT. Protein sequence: CASSPDNEKLFF.

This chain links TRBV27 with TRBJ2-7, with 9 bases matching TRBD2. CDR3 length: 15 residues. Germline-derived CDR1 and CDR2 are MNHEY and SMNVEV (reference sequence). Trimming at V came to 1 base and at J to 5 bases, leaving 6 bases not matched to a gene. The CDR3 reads CASSLFLAGVNEQYF. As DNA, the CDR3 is TGTGCCAGCAGTTTATTTTTAGCGGGAGTTAACGAGCAGTACTTC.

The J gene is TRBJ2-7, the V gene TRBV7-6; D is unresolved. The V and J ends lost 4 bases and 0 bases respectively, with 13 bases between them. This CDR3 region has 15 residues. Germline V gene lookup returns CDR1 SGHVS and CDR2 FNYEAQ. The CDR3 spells CASSSITGSSYEQYF. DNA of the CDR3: TGTGCCAGCAGCTCTATTACCGGGTCCTCCTACGAGCAGTACTTC.

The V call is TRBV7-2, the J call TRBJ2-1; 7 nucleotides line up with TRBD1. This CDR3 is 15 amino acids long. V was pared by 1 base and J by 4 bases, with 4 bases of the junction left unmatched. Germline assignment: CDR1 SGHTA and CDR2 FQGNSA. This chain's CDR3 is CASSLERGLYNEQFF. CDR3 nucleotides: TGTGCCAGCAGCTTAGAAAGGGGGCTATACAATGAGCAGTTCTTC.